The T cell receptor beta chain described here comes from a study of graft-versus-host responses after intestinal transplantation. Details on this clone: Its antigen remains unknown.

The CDR3 runs to 14 residues. Trimming cost V 6 bases and J 6 bases, with 17 bases left between them. Germline V CDR1 and CDR2: MNHEY, SVGAGI. Using immunoSEQ multiplex PCR, the repertoire was profiled, and TCRdb retains in-frame clones only, with some absent. The repertoire includes roughly 39,000 clones, around 96% of them detected once, and less than 0.25% sits in the top ten. The source material was unstimulated CD8+ T cells sorted from spleen or lymph node cells, sampled before transplant. This chain links TRBV6-5 with TRBJ1-1; D ambiguous. The sequence was obtained from a human donor who was the organ donor for an intestinal transplant. This CDR3 reads CASRPTAPLAEAFF. As DNA, the CDR3 is TGTGCCAGCAGGCCTACGGCTCCGTTGGCTGAAGCTTTCTTT.